This passage covers 3 T cell receptor beta chains from one sample sequenced in a study of regulatory T cells in long-lasting Graves disease. The sample's time point: newly diagnosed GD, antithyroid drugs for less than 3 months. Construction of the TCR library relied on RNA isolated from PBMCs. Construction of the TCR beta libraries employed iRepertoire HTBI primers in conjunction with Arm-PCR of CDR3 regions. Each CDR3 protein is one row after TCRdb ran MiXCR on the multiplex PCR reads. The data contain under 700,000 distinct CDR3 sequences, 15% to 20% of them seen just once; the ten biggest clones take up roughly 25%. This same sample was also part of a study on T cells in Graves' hyperthyroidism and ophthalmopathy.

The sample consisted of peripheral blood mononuclear cells (PBMCs), taken at new diagnosis, from a patient treated with antithyroid drugs. The receptors shown here come from a woman aged 40 to 65 with Graves disease.

Turning to this clonotype: At one of its ends the junction is not consistent with the germline gene, which may arise from a read error. The J gene is TRBJ1-1, the V gene TRBV4-1, with TRBD1 as a possible D gene (5 bases). Looked up from germline, CDR1 is MGHRA and CDR2 is YSYEKL. The CDR3 is 16 amino acids. The CDR3 DNA reads as TGCGCTAGCAGCCAAGATATAAGAGGAGGGGACACTGAAGCTTTCTTT. This encodes CASSQDIRGGDTEAFF.

This clonotype came up many times. The V gene is TRBV4-2, the J gene TRBJ2-7, with a tentative D call TRBD2 (6 bases). The V gene's germline CDR1 is LGHNA and CDR2 YNFKEQ. V shed 4 bases and J shed 7 bases, with 11 bases lying between them. This CDR3 is built from 12 residues. CDR3 DNA sequence: TGTGCCAGCAGCCGAGAGGAGGGGGAGCAGTACTTC. Translated, it gives CASSREEGEQYF.

This clonotype was recorded many times. The chain joins TRBV6-1 to TRBJ2-1; D gene unclear. The length of the CDR3 is 12 residues. With 6 bases removed from V and 9 bases from J, the gap between germline ends came to 12 bases. The germline CDR1 and CDR2 sequences are MNHNS and SASEGT. The CDR3 sequence is CASSFHWVEQFF. DNA for the CDR3: TGTGCCAGCAGCTTCCACTGGGTTGAGCAGTTCTTC.